The clone carrying this TCR beta chain was observed a few times. The same CDR3 is also encoded by other DNA sequences in this sample. The sample originates from a study of blood T cell repertoires in COVID-19. Germline V gene sequence: CDR1 MNHEY, CDR2 SVGAGI. Unmatched junction bases numbered 1, after V lost 3 bases and J lost 5 bases. This CDR3 has 13 residues. Libraries were prepared by immunoSEQ multiplex PCR; TCRdb keeps only in-frame clonotypes and omits some of them. The sample includes a few hundred thousand clones, roughly 85% of them seen just once. The sample was PBMCs or T cells enriched from blood (not recorded which). This sequence originates from a man younger than 40 who had recovered from COVID-19. The V call is TRBV6-5, the J call TRBJ1-1, with 9 bases aligning to TRBD1. CDR3 loop: CASSYDRGTEAFF. The CDR3, as DNA: TGTGCCAGCAGTTATGACAGGGGGACTGAAGCTTTCTTT.